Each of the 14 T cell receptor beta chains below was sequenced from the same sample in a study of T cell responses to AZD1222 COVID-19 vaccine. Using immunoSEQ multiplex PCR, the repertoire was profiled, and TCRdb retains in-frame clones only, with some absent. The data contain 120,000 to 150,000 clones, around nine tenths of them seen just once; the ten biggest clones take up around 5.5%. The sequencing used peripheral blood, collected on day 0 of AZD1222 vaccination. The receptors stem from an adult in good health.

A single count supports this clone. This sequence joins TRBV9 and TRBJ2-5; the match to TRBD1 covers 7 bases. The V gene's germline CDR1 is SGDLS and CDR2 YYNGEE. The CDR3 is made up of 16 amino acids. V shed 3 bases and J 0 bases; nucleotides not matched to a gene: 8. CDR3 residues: CASSGRDGQDQETQYF. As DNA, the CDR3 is TGTGCCAGCAGCGGCCGAGATGGACAGGACCAAGAGACCCAGTACTTC. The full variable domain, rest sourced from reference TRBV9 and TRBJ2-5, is DSGVTQTPKHLITATGQRVTLRCSPRSGDLSVYWYQQSLDQGLQFLIQYYNGEERAKGNILERFSAQQFPDLHSELNLSSLELGDSALYFCASSGRDGQDQETQYFGPGTRLLVL.

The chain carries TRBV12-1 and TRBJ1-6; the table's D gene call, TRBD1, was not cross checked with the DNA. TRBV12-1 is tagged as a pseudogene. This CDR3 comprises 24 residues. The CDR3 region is CASSFGGQPNGTTTQNSWASPLHF. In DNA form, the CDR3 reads TGTGCCAGCAGCTTTGGCGGACAGCCCAATGGAACGACGACACAGAATTCATGGGCTTCACCCCTCCACTTT.

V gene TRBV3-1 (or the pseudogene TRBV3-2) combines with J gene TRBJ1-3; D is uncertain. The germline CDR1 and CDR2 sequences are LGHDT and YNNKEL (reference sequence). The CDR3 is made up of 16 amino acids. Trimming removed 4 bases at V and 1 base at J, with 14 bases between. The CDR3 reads CASSLSRGRSGNTIYF. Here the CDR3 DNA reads TGTGCCAGCAGCCTTTCGCGAGGACGGTCTGGAAACACCATATATTTT.

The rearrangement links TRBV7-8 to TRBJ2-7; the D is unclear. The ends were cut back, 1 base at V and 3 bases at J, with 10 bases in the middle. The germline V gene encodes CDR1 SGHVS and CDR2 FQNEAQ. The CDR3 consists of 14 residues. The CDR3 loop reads CASSLVVQNYEQYF. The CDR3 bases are TGTGCCAGCAGCTTAGTGGTTCAGAACTACGAGCAGTACTTC.

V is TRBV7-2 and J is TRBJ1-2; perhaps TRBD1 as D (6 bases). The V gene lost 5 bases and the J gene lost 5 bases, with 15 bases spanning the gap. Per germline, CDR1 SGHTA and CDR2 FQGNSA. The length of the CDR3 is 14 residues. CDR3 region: CASSPNRAGYGYTF. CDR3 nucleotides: TGTGCCAGCAGCCCAAACAGGGCAGGTTATGGCTACACCTTC.

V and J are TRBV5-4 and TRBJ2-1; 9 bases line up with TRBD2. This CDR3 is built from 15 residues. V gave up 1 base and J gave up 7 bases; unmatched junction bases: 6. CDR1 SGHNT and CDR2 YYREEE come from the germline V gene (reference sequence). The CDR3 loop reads CASSLSLAGLNEQFF. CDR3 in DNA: TGTGCCAGCAGCTTGTCGCTAGCGGGACTTAATGAGCAGTTCTTC. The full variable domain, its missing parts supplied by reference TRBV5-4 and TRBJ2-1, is ETGVTQSPTHLIKTRGQQVTLRCSSQSGHNTVSWYQQALGQGPQFIFQYYREEENGRGNFPPRFSGLQFPNYSSELNVNALELDDSALYLCASSLSLAGLNEQFFGPGTRLTVL.

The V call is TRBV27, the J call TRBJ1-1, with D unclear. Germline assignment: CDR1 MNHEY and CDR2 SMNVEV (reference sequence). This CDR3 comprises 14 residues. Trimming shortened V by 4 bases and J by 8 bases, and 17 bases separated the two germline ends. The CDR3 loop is CASSSPGRAIEAFF. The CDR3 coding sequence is TGTGCCAGCAGTTCCCCGGGCCGAGCCATAGAAGCTTTCTTT.

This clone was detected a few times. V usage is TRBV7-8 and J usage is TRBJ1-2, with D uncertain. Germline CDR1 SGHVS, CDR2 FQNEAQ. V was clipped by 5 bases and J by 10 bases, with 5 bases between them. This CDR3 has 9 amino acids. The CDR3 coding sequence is TGTGCCAGCAGCCCCGCCTACACCTTC. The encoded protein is CASSPAYTF. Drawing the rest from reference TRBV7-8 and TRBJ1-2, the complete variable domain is GAGVSQSPRYKVAKRGQDVALRCDPISGHVSLFWYQQALGQGPEFLTYFQNEAQLDKSGLPSDRFFAERPEGSVSTLKIQRTQQEDSAVYLCASSPAYTFGSGTRLTVV.

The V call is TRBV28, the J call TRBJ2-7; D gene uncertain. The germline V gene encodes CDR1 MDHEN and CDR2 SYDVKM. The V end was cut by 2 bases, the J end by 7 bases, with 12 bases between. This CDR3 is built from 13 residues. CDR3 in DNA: TGTGCCAGCAGTTTAAGTAGTCGGGTTGAGCAGTACTTC. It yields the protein CASSLSSRVEQYF.

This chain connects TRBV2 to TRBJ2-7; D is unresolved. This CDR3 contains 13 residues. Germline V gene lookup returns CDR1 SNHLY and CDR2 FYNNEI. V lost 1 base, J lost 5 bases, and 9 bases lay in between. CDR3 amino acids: CASSEVRNDEQYF. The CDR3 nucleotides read TGTGCCAGCAGTGAAGTAAGGAATGACGAGCAGTACTTC.

For the CDR3, the DNA is TGTGCCAGCAGTTCACAGGAGGGGCTCGAGCAGTACTTC. Translated: CASSSQEGLEQYF. This chain uses TRBV6-4 with TRBJ2-7, with TRBD2 as a possible D gene (6 bases). The germline V gene has CDR1 MRHNA and CDR2 SNTAGT. The CDR3 covers 13 residues. V lost 5 bases and J 6 bases, leaving 14 bases between the germline ends.

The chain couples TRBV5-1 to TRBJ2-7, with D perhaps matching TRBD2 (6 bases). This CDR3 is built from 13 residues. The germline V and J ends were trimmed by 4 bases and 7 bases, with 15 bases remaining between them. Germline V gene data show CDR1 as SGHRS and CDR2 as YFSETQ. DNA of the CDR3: TGCGCCAGCAGCCCCCTCGGGACTCTGGAGCAGTACTTC. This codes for CASSPLGTLEQYF. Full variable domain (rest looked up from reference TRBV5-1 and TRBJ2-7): KAGVTQTPRYLIKTRGQQVTLSCSPISGHRSVSWYQQTPGQGLQFLFEYFSETQRNKGNFPGRFSGRQFSNSRSEMNVSTLELGDSALYLCASSPLGTLEQYFGPGTRLTVT.

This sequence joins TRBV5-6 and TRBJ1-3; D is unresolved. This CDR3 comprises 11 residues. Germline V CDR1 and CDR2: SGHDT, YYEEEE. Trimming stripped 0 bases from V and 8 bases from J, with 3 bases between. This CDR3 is CASSLGYTIYF. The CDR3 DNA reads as TGTGCCAGCAGCTTGGGGTACACCATATATTTT.

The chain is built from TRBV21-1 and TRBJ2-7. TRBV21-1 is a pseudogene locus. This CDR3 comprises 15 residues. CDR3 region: CASSRTVAVLGEQYF. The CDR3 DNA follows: TGTGCCAGCAGCCGGACGGTGGCGGTTTTAGGTGAGCAGTACTTC.